The following is a TCR beta chain sequence with its context. Data came from immunoSEQ multiplex PCR; TCRdb stores just in-frame clones and leaves some out. Of just over 300,000 clones listed, around 92% are singletons. The sample comes from a study of blood T cell repertoires in COVID-19. CDR1 is SGHNT, CDR2 YYREEE, per germline (reference sequence). The CDR3 covers 14 residues. Trimming left V 2 bases short and J 0 bases short, with 9 bases between. This TCR derives from a woman aged 25-40 years with COVID-19, enrolled during active disease. What was sequenced was peripheral blood. This rearrangement joins TRBV5-4 to TRBJ2-7; possible D gene TRBD2, 5 bases. The CDR3 DNA reads as TGTGCCAGCAGCTTTGGGAGTAGCTCCTACGAGCAGTACTTC. Its translation: CASSFGSSSYEQYF.